Following are 27 T cell receptor beta chains from one sample sequenced in a study of control samples from healthy donors and cancer patients. Libraries were prepared by immunoSEQ multiplex PCR; TCRdb keeps only in-frame clonotypes and omits some of them. The sample carries 100,000 to 150,000 clones, more than 70% recorded once. The sequenced sample consisted of blood. These receptors all come from a middle-aged man in good health.

This clone was recorded once. The chain combines TRBV3-1 (or the pseudogene TRBV3-2) with TRBJ2-3, with a tentative D call TRBD2 (5 bases). The CDR3 has 16 residues. V lost 0 bases and J lost 4, with 14 bases in between. Per the germline V gene, CDR1 is LGHDT and CDR2 is YNNKEL (reference sequence). The CDR3 spells CASSQDGLGKADTQYF. For the CDR3, the DNA is TGTGCCAGCAGCCAAGATGGACTGGGGAAGGCAGATACGCAGTATTTT.

This clone was seen a handful of times. The chain carries TRBV19 and TRBJ2-1; possibly TRBD1 for D (7 bases). CDR3 size: 15 residues. V lost 7 bases to trimming and J lost 0 bases, with 13 bases between them. Germline values: CDR1 LNHDA, CDR2 SQIVND (reference sequence). The DNA of the CDR3 is TGTGCCAGTACCCGGCAGGGGGGCTCCTACAATGAGCAGTTCTTC. This sequence encodes CASTRQGGSYNEQFF.

This chain joins TRBV11-3 and TRBJ2-7, with 8 positions matching TRBD2. There are 15 residues in the CDR3. Trimming removed 5 bases from V and 0 bases from J; junction bases left unmatched: 6. From germline, CDR1 is SGHNT and CDR2 YENEEA. This CDR3 is CASSPGRGVSYEQYF. In DNA form, the CDR3 reads TGTGCCAGCAGCCCAGGGCGGGGGGTCTCCTACGAGCAGTACTTC.

V usage is TRBV7-8 and J usage is TRBJ2-5; 7 positions agree with TRBD1. CDR1 and CDR2 (germline): SGHVS, FQNEAQ. The CDR3 sequence is 11 residues long. CDR3 amino acids: CATGQQETQYF. In DNA, the CDR3 is TGTGCGACGGGACAGCAAGAGACCCAGTACTTC.

V gene TRBV7-8 combines with J gene TRBJ1-2, with 8 bases that match TRBD1. V shed 5 bases and J 6 bases; nucleotides not matched to a gene: 8. The CDR3 is 14 amino acids. Germline CDR1 and CDR2: SGHVS and FQNEAQ. CDR3: CASSPDRGVNGYTF. The CDR3 nucleotides are TGTGCCAGCAGCCCCGACAGGGGAGTTAATGGCTACACCTTC.

The chain combines TRBV9 with TRBJ1-5; D ambiguous. The CDR3 covers 14 residues. From germline, CDR1 is SGDLS and CDR2 YYNGEE. V lost 4 bases to trimming and J lost 4 bases, with 12 bases between them. Written as DNA, the CDR3 is TGTGCCAGCAGCCTCCATGGGGTTAATCAGCCCCAGCATTTT. The encoded protein is CASSLHGVNQPQHF.

This chain's CDR3 is CATSDLTGEDTEAFF. The CDR3 nucleotides read TGTGCCACCAGTGATTTGACAGGGGAAGACACTGAAGCTTTCTTT. V usage is TRBV24-1 and J usage is TRBJ1-1; 7 nucleotides agree with TRBD1. V was clipped by 0 bases and J by 3 bases; unmatched bases: 3. The germline gives CDR1 KGHDR, CDR2 SFDVKD. This CDR3 contains 15 residues.

The rearrangement joins TRBV27 to TRBJ1-5, with D unresolved. Germline-derived CDR1 and CDR2 are MNHEY and SMNVEV (reference sequence). The CDR3 runs to 12 residues. Trimming took 2 bases from V and 4 from J, leaving 3 bases between them. CDR3 region: CASSLINQPQHF. The CDR3 nucleotides are TGTGCCAGCAGTTTAATTAATCAGCCCCAGCATTTT.

A single count supports this clone. This chain uses TRBV5-4 with TRBJ1-2; weak D call: TRBD1 (5 bases). The V gene lost 0 bases and the J gene lost 7 bases, with 13 bases spanning the gap. Per germline, CDR1 SGHNT and CDR2 YYREEE (reference sequence). There are 14 residues in the CDR3. This CDR3 is CASSLAGGRVGYTF. The CDR3 region has the DNA TGTGCCAGCAGCTTGGCCGGGGGTAGGGTTGGCTACACCTTC.

This CDR3 is CASSLYQDGPAEKLFF. In DNA, the CDR3 is TGTGCCAGCAGCTTATATCAGGACGGCCCGGCTGAAAAACTGTTTTTT. V gene TRBV7-6 combines with J gene TRBJ1-4; D is ambiguous. V lost 2 bases to trimming and J lost 7 bases, with 17 bases between them. Germline assignment: CDR1 SGHVS and CDR2 FNYEAQ. The CDR3 is 16 residues long.

The chain has TRBV20-1 and TRBJ1-6; 10 nucleotides align to TRBD1. V lost 4 bases and J lost 10; bases outside the gene matches: 7. Looked up from germline, CDR1 is DFQATT and CDR2 is SNEGSKA (reference sequence). The CDR3 totals 14 residues. The CDR3 sequence: CSANDRGLGSPLHF. DNA for the CDR3: TGCAGTGCTAATGACAGGGGGCTTGGGTCACCCCTCCACTTT.

To note about this clone: At one of its ends the junction is not consistent with the germline gene, which may arise from a read error. The chain is built from TRBV6-2 or TRBV6-3 and TRBJ2-5; 7 positions agree with TRBD1. This CDR3 region has 14 residues. Germline V gene lookup returns CDR1 MNHEY and CDR2 SVGEGT. CDR3 nucleotides: TGTGCCAGCAGTCATCGGACAGGTAAAGAGATCCAGTACTTC. It codes for CASSHRTGKEIQYF.

CDR3 in DNA: TGCGCCCGCCGATATGGGGGGTCCTCCTACAATGAGCAGTTCTTC. Translated, it gives CARRYGGSSYNEQFF. V usage is TRBV23-1 and J usage is TRBJ2-1, with D possibly matching TRBD2 (6 bases). TRBV23-1 is treated as an ORF (open reading frame) with a function not yet certain. The CDR3 runs 15 residues. Deletions cut 11 bases from V and 0 bases from J, with 17 bases between.

The chain recombines TRBV29-1 with TRBJ2-7; 8 bases fit TRBD1. The CDR3 is 13 residues long. CDR1 is SQVTM and CDR2 is ANQGSEA in the germline V gene. J was trimmed by 4 bases and V by 7 bases; bases with no gene match: 9. The CDR3 is CSAVGQGRYEQYF. The CDR3 nucleotides read TGCAGCGCCGTTGGACAGGGACGGTACGAGCAGTACTTC.

The chain employs TRBV9 and TRBJ1-6; perhaps TRBD1 as D (6 bases). The germline CDR1 and CDR2 sequences are SGDLS and YYNGEE. CDR3 length: 15 amino acids. V dropped 0 bases and J dropped 8 bases, with 12 bases sitting between them. CDR3 amino acids: CASSVEGGRYSPLHF. The CDR3 nucleotides read TGTGCCAGCAGCGTAGAGGGGGGGCGTTATTCACCCCTCCACTTT.

The chain links TRBV9 to TRBJ2-5; a possible D gene is TRBD1 (7 bases). Germline CDR1 and CDR2: SGDLS and YYNGEE. The CDR3 spans 17 residues. V was cut by 3 bases and J by 4 bases, with 22 bases left in between. The CDR3: CASSGGQVLGGRETQYF. The CDR3 region has the DNA TGTGCCAGCAGCGGCGGACAGGTTTTGGGGGGAAGAGAGACCCAGTACTTC. The full variable domain, in which reference TRBV9 and TRBJ2-5 provide the parts outside the CDR3, is DSGVTQTPKHLITATGQRVTLRCSPRSGDLSVYWYQQSLDQGLQFLIQYYNGEERAKGNILERFSAQQFPDLHSELNLSSLELGDSALYFCASSGGQVLGGRETQYFGPGTRLLVL.

The V gene is TRBV5-4, the J gene TRBJ2-5; 9 nucleotides line up with TRBD2. CDR1 SGHNT and CDR2 YYREEE come from the germline V gene (reference sequence). The V segment lost 4 bases and the J segment 1 base; nucleotides outside the gene matches: 2. This CDR3 is 14 amino acids long. The CDR3 loop is CASSPSGVQETQYF. The CDR3, as DNA: TGTGCCAGCAGCCCTAGCGGGGTCCAAGAGACCCAGTACTTC.

This clone was seen a few times. The V call is TRBV6-6, the J call TRBJ1-6, with 8 bases that match TRBD1. The trim removed 10 bases at V and 9 bases at J, leaving 11 bases unmatched. Germline CDR1 reads MNHNY; CDR2 reads SVGAGI (reference sequence). This CDR3 spans 14 amino acids. For the CDR3, the DNA is TGTGCCACCAACAGGGGGGACAGCATTTCACCCCTCCACTTT. Translated: CATNRGDSISPLHF.

The rearrangement uses TRBV2 and TRBJ2-1; 10 bases are shared with TRBD2. Germline assignment: CDR1 SNHLY and CDR2 FYNNEI. This CDR3 comprises 17 residues. The ends lost 2 bases at V and 9 bases at J; junction bases unmatched: 13. The CDR3 loop is CASSESQAGGRLTEQFF. The CDR3 DNA sequence: TGTGCCAGCAGTGAATCCCAAGCGGGGGGGCGTCTGACTGAGCAGTTCTTC.

The chain is built from TRBV19 and TRBJ1-1, with D maybe TRBD1 (5 bases). The CDR3 runs to 13 residues. V gave up 10 bases and J gave up 1 base, with 13 bases separating them. Germline loops: CDR1 LNHDA, CDR2 SQIVND (reference sequence). The DNA of the CDR3 is TGTGCCACCGATCTTGGGGGGAACACTGAAGCTTTCTTT. Translation gives CATDLGGNTEAFF. Drawing the rest from reference TRBV19 and TRBJ1-1, the complete variable domain is DGGITQSPKYLFRKEGQNVTLSCEQNLNHDAMYWYRQDPGQGLRLIYYSQIVNDFQKGDIAEGYSVSREKKESFPLTVTSAQKNPTAFYLCATDLGGNTEAFFGQGTRLTVV.

This clone has only a few counts. This chain connects TRBV19 to TRBJ1-6, with D possibly TRBD1 on 6 matching bases. V lost 4 bases and J lost 4, with 11 bases in between. The CDR3 contains 15 residues. From germline, CDR1 is LNHDA and CDR2 SQIVND (reference sequence). CDR3 sequence reads: CASSTGQQYNSPLHF. In DNA, the CDR3 is TGTGCCAGTAGTACCGGACAGCAGTATAATTCACCCCTCCACTTT.

This clone was observed a handful of times. V is TRBV7-8 and J is TRBJ2-1, with TRBD2 matching over 8 bases. Germline V gene lookup returns CDR1 SGHVS and CDR2 FQNEAQ. The ends lost 1 base at V and 6 bases at J; junction bases unmatched: 14. The length of the CDR3 is 18 residues. The CDR3 spells CASSLGYRLAGGRNEQFF. The CDR3 DNA reads TGTGCCAGCAGCTTAGGGTATCGGCTCGCGGGGGGTCGCAATGAGCAGTTCTTC.

The chain carries TRBV5-1 and TRBJ1-1, with TRBD1 as a possible D gene (5 bases). CDR3 length: 14 residues. Trimming left V 0 bases short and J 1 base short, with 7 bases between. CDR1 and CDR2 (germline): SGHRS, YFSETQ. CDR3 bases: TGCGCCAGCAGCTTGGCCGGGGGGAACACTGAAGCTTTCTTT. Translation gives CASSLAGGNTEAFF.

This rearrangement joins TRBV7-8 to TRBJ2-1, with unresolved D. From germline, CDR1 is SGHVS and CDR2 FQNEAQ. V was trimmed by 2 bases and J by 10 bases, leaving 9 bases between them. The CDR3 length is 12 residues. The CDR3 reads CASSLTRLEQFF. The CDR3 DNA is TGTGCCAGCAGCTTAACGCGCTTAGAGCAGTTCTTC.

This chain connects TRBV25-1 to TRBJ2-7, with TRBD1 identical over 9 bases. The CDR3 runs to 14 residues. Germline V lookup: CDR1 MGHDK, CDR2 SYGVNS. Germline trimming cut 5 bases from V and 3 bases from J; bases unmatched to any gene: 5. The CDR3 DNA reads as TGTGCCAGCAGTCCCAGGGGACAGGGCTACGAGCAGTACTTC. Translated, it gives CASSPRGQGYEQYF.

The genes are TRBV27 and TRBJ2-1; 13 positions agree with TRBD2. The germline V gene has CDR1 MNHEY and CDR2 SMNVEV (reference sequence). V shed 5 bases and J 7 bases; nucleotides not matched to a gene: 5. The CDR3 spans 15 residues. CDR3 DNA sequence: TGTGCCAGCAGTATACTAGCGGGGGGGCCGAATGAGCAGTTCTTC. Residues: CASSILAGGPNEQFF.

The J gene is TRBJ1-3, the V gene TRBV19; D gene ambiguous. V lost 4 bases, J lost 0 bases, and 1 base lay in between. There are 12 residues in the CDR3. From germline, CDR1 is LNHDA and CDR2 SQIVND (reference sequence). DNA for the CDR3: TGTGCCAGTAGTACCTCTGGAAACACCATATATTTT. This encodes CASSTSGNTIYF.